This T cell receptor beta chain came from a study of T-cell reconstitution after alpha-beta-depleted transplantation in children. It was with unique molecular identifiers that the TCRbeta library was prepared. TCRdb processed the PCR reads anew with MiXCR; each CDR3 protein has one entry. The table records 440,000 or so distinct CDR3 sequences, approximately 11% of them present only once. This clonotype was recorded a few times. V gave up 3 bases and J gave up 7 bases; unmatched junction bases: 5. The CDR3 is made up of 14 amino acids. This TCR was recovered from a human donor who donated a stem cell graft to a child with acute myeloid leukemia. This chain joins TRBV12-3 or TRBV12-4 and TRBJ2-7, with 11 positions matching TRBD1. The input for sequencing was PBMCs from the stem cell graft donor, taken from the stem cell graft. CDR3 DNA: TGTGCCAGCAGTTTCGGACAGGGGGCCATGGAGCAGTACTTC. Amino acids: CASSFGQGAMEQYF.